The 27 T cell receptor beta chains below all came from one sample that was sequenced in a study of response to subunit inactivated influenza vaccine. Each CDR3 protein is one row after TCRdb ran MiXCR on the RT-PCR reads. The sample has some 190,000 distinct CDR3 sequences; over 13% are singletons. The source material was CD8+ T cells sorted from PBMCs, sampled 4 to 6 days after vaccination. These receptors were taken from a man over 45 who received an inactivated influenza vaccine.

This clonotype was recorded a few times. CDR3 in DNA: TGTGCCAGCAGTTTTTCTCCTGGGGGTTGGTACGAGCAGTACTTC. Translation gives CASSFSPGGWYEQYF. V and J are TRBV6-5 and TRBJ2-7; D may match TRBD1 or TRBD2 (5 bases each). This CDR3 spans 15 amino acids. CDR1 and CDR2 from the germline V gene are MNHEY and SVGAGI. Deletions cut 4 bases from V and 4 bases from J, with 17 bases between.

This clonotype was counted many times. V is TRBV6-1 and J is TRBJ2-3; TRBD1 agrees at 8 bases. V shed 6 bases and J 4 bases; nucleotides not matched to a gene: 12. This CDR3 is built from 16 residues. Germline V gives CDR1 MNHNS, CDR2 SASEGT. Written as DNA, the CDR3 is TGTGCCAGCAGCCCCATGACAGGGGCGCCGGCAGATACGCAGTATTTT. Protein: CASSPMTGAPADTQYF.

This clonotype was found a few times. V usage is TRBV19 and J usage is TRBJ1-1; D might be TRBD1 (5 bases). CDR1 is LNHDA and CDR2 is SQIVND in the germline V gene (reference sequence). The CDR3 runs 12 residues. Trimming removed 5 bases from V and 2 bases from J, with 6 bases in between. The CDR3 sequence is CASSDSNTEAFF. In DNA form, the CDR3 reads TGTGCCAGTAGTGACAGTAACACTGAAGCTTTCTTT.

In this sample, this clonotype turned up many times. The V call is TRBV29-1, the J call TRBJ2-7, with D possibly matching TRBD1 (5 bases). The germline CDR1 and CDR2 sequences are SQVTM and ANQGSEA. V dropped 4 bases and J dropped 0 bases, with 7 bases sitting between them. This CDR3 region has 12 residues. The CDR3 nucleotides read TGCAGCGTTGGGCAGGGCTCCTACGAGCAGTACTTC. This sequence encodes CSVGQGSYEQYF.

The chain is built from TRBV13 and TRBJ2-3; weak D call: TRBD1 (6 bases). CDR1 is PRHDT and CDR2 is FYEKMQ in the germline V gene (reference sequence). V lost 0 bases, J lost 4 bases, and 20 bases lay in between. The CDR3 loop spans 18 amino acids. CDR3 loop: CASSLGWDQDSYPDTQYF. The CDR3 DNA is TGTGCCAGCAGCTTAGGCTGGGATCAGGACAGTTACCCAGATACGCAGTATTTT.

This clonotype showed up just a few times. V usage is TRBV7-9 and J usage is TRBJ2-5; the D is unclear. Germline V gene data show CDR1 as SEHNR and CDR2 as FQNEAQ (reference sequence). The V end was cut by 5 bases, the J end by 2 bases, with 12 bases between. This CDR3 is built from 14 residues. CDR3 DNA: TGTGCCAGCAGCCAAAGTTACGGGCAAGAGACCCAGTACTTC. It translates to CASSQSYGQETQYF. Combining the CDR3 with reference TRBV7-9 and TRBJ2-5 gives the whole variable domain DTGVSQNPRHKITKRGQNVTFRCDPISEHNRLYWYRQTLGQGPEFLTYFQNEAQLEKSRLLSDRFSAERPKGSFSTLEIQRTEQGDSAMYLCASSQSYGQETQYFGPGTRLLVL.

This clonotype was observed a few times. The CDR3 loop reads CASTPGQGDGYTF. In DNA form, the CDR3 reads TGTGCCAGCACCCCAGGACAAGGGGATGGCTACACCTTC. The chain uses TRBV7-2 and TRBJ1-2; a weak D match, TRBD1 (5 bases). The V end was cut by 7 bases, the J end by 6 bases, with 15 bases between. This CDR3 spans 13 amino acids. Per germline, CDR1 SGHTA and CDR2 FQGNSA.

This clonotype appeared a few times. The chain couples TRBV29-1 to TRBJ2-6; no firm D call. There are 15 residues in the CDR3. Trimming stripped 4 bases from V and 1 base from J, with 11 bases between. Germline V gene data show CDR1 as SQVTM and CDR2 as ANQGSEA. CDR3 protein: CSVVIPASGANVLTF. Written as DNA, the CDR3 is TGCAGCGTTGTAATCCCAGCATCTGGGGCCAACGTCCTGACTTTC. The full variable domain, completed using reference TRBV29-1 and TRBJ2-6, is SAVISQKPSRDICQRGTSLTIQCQVDSQVTMMFWYRQQPGQSLTLIATANQGSEATYESGFVIDKFPISRPNLTFSTLTVSNMSPEDSSIYLCSVVIPASGANVLTFGAGSRLTVL.

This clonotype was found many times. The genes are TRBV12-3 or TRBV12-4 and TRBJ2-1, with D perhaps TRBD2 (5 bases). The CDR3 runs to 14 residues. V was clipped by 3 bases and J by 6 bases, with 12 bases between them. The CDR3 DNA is TGTGCCAGCAGTTTGAGGCTAGCCACCAATGAGCAGTTCTTC. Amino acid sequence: CASSLRLATNEQFF.

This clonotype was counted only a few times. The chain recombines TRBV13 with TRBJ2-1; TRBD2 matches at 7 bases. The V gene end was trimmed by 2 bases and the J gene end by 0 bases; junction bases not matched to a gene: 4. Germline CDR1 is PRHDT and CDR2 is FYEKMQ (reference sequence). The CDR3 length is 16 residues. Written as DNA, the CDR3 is TGTGCCAGCAGCTTAAGAGGGAGGGCCTCCTACAATGAGCAGTTCTTC. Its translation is CASSLRGRASYNEQFF. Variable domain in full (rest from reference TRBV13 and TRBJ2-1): AAGVIQSPRHLIKEKRETATLKCYPIPRHDTVYWYQQGPGQDPQFLISFYEKMQSDKGSIPDRFSAQQFSDYHSELNMSSLELGDSALYFCASSLRGRASYNEQFFGPGTRLTVL.

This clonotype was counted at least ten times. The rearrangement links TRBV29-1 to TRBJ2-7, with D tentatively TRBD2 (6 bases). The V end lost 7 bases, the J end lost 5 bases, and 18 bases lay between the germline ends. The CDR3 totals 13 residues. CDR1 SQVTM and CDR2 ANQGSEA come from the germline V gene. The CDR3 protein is CSAYDREQNEQYF. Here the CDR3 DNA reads TGCAGCGCATACGACCGGGAGCAAAACGAGCAGTACTTC.

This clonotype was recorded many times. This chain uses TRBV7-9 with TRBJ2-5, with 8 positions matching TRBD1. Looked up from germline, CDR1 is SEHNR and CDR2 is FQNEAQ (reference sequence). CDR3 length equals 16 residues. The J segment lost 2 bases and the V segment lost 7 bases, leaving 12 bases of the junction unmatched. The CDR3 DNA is TGTGCCAGCATCCCCCTAAAGTGGACAGGGCAAGAGACCCAGTACTTC. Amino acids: CASIPLKWTGQETQYF. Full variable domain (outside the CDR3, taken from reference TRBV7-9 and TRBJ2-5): DTGVSQNPRHKITKRGQNVTFRCDPISEHNRLYWYRQTLGQGPEFLTYFQNEAQLEKSRLLSDRFSAERPKGSFSTLEIQRTEQGDSAMYLCASIPLKWTGQETQYFGPGTRLLVL.

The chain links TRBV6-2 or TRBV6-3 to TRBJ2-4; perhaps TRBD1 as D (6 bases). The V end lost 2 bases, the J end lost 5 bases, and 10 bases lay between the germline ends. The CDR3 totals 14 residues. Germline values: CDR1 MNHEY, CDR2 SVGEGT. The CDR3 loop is CASSYVGGENIQYF. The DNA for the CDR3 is TGTGCCAGCAGTTACGTAGGGGGTGAAAACATTCAGTACTTC.

The CDR3 reads CAWTWHPDREQFF. CDR3 sequence (DNA): TGTGCCTGGACTTGGCACCCGGACAGGGAGCAGTTCTTC. The chain uses TRBV30 and TRBJ2-1; 7 positions agree with TRBD1. This CDR3 contains 13 residues. V was pared by 4 bases and J by 10 bases, with 10 bases of the junction left unmatched. From germline, CDR1 is GTSNPN and CDR2 SVGIG (reference sequence).

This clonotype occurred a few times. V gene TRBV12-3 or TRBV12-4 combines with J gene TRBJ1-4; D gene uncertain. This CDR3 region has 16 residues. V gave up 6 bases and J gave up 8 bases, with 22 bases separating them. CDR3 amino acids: CASSRLGPPASEKLFF. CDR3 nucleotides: TGTGCCAGCAGCCGCCTTGGACCTCCCGCTTCGGAAAAACTGTTTTTT.

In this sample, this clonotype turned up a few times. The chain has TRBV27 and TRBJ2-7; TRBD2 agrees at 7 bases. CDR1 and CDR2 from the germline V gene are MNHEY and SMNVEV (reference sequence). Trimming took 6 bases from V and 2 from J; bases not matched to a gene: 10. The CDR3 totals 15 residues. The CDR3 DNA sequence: TGTGCCAGCAGAAACACCGAGCGGGGAACCTACGAGCAGTACTTC. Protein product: CASRNTERGTYEQYF.

The CDR3 DNA reads TGTGCCAGCAGCCTCGGACTAGGCCTAACCCTGGGTACGCAGTATTTT. Amino acids: CASSLGLGLTLGTQYF. The V gene is TRBV5-6, the J gene TRBJ2-3, with 7 bases matching TRBD2. This CDR3 has 16 amino acids. V trimming: 4 bases; J trimming: 8 bases; junction bases outside the gene matches: 16. Per the germline V gene, CDR1 is SGHDT and CDR2 is YYEEEE.

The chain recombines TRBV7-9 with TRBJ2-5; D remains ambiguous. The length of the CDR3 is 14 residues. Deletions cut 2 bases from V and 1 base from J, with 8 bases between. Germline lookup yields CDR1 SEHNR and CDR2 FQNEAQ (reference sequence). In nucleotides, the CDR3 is TGTGCCAGCAGCTTATGGGGAACCCAAGAGACCCAGTACTTC. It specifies CASSLWGTQETQYF.

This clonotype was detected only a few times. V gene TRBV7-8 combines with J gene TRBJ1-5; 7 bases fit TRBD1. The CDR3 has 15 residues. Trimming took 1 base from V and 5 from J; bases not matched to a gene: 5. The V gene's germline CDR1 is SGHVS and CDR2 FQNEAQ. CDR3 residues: CASSLGLQGYQPQHF. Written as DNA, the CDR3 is TGTGCCAGCAGCTTAGGACTACAGGGGTATCAGCCCCAGCATTTT. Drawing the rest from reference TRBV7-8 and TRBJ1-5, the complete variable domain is GAGVSQSPRYKVAKRGQDVALRCDPISGHVSLFWYQQALGQGPEFLTYFQNEAQLDKSGLPSDRFFAERPEGSVSTLKIQRTQQEDSAVYLCASSLGLQGYQPQHFGDGTRLSIL.

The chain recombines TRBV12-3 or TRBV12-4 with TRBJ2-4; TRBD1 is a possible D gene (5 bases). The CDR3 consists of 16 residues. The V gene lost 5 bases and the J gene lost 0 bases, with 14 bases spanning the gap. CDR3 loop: CASSLTETVAKNIQYF. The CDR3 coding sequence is TGTGCCAGCAGTCTCACAGAGACAGTAGCCAAAAACATTCAGTACTTC.

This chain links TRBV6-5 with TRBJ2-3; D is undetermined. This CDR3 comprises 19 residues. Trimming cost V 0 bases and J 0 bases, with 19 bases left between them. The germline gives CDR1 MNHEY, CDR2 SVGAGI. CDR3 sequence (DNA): TGTGCCAGCAGTTACTCGACGGCAGCCGCTCTCATTAGCACAGATACGCAGTATTTT. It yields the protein CASSYSTAAALISTDTQYF.

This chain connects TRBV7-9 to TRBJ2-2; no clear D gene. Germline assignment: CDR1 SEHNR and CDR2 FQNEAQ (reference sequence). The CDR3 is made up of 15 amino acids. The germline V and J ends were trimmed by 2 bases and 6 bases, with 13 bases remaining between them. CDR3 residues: CASSLNSPPAGELFF. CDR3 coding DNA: TGTGCCAGCAGCTTAAACTCCCCTCCGGCCGGGGAGCTGTTTTTT.

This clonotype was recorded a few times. The CDR3 loop is CASSATGREQYF. CDR3 bases: TGTGCCAGCAGCGCCACAGGGCGCGAGCAGTACTTC. The chain employs TRBV25-1 and TRBJ2-7; perhaps TRBD1 as D (6 bases). This CDR3 spans 12 amino acids. Per germline, CDR1 MGHDK and CDR2 SYGVNS. V shed 6 bases and J shed 6 bases, with 12 bases lying between them.

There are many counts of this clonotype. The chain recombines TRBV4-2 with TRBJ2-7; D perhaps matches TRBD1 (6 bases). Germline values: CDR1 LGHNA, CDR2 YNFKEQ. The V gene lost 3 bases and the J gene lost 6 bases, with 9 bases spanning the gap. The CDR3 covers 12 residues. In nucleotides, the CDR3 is TGTGCCAGCAGCCAGACAGGCCTCGAGCAGTACTTC. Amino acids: CASSQTGLEQYF.

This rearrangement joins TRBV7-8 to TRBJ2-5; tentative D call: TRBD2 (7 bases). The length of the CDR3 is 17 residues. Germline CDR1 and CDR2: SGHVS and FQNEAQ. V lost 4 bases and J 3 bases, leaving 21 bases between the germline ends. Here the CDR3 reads CASSSLLRGASKETQYF. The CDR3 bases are TGTGCCAGCAGCTCTCTTCTCCGGGGGGCCTCGAAAGAGACCCAGTACTTC. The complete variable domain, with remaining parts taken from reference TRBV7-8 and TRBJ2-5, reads GAGVSQSPRYKVAKRGQDVALRCDPISGHVSLFWYQQALGQGPEFLTYFQNEAQLDKSGLPSDRFFAERPEGSVSTLKIQRTQQEDSAVYLCASSSLLRGASKETQYFGPGTRLLVL.

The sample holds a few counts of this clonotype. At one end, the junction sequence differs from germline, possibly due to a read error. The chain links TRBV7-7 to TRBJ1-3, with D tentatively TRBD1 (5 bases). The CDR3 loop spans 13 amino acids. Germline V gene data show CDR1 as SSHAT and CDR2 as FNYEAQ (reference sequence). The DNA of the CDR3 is TGTGCTAGCAGCCCGGGGGATGGAAATCCCATATATTTT. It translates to CASSPGDGNPIYF.

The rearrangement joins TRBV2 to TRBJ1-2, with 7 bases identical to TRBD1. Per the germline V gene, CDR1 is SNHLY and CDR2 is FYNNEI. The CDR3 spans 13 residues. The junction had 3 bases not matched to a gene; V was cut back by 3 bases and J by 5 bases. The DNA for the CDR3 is TGTGCCAGCAGTGATGGGACAGCATATGGCTACACCTTC. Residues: CASSDGTAYGYTF.